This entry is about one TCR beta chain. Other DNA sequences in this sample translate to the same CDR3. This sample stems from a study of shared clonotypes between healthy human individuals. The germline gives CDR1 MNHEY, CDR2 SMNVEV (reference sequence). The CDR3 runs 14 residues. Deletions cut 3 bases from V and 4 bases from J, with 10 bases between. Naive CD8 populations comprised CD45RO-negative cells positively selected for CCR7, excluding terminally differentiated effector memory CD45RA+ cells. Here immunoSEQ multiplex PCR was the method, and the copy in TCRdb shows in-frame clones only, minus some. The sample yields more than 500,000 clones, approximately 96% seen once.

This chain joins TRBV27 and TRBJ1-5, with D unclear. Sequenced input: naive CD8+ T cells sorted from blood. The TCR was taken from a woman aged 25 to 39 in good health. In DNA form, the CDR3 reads TGTGCCAGCAGTTTGGGCCGGGAAAATCAGCCCCAGCATTTT. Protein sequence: CASSLGRENQPQHF.